One TCR beta chain is described in this entry. Its specificity is unknown. Extracted from the samples, RNA was reverse transcribed into cDNA to serve as the sequencing template. Sequenced by immunoSEQ multiplex PCR; TCRdb stores in-frame clones only, minus some. The sample contains around 69,000 clones, approximately 58% of which appear only once. The CDR3 covers 17 residues. From germline, CDR1 is SQVTM and CDR2 ANQGSEA. V lost 1 base, J lost 6 bases, and 15 bases stayed unmatched. The data stem from a study of CD8+ T cells in alopecia areata. Study as a whole: In an open-label trial, patients got 5 to 10 mg tofacitinib twice daily.

Findings and limits, study-wide: Tissue-resident alphabeta T cells belonging to normal skin likewise get sequenced within scalp specimens.

It was from alopecia areata patients that lesional scalp punch biopsies and peripheral blood were collected. This TCR came from a human donor with alopecia areata. The material sequenced was CD8+ T cells sorted from blood, taken at week 0. This chain uses TRBV29-1 with TRBJ1-2; 9 bases align to TRBD1. This chain's CDR3 is CSVEVIGTGPLRHGYTF. In DNA form, the CDR3 reads TGCAGCGTTGAAGTGATCGGGACAGGGCCCCTCCGGCATGGCTACACCTTC.